The 2 T cell receptor beta chains below come from one sample, sequenced in a study of tumor-infiltrating lymphocytes in primary liver carcinoma. The input was 450 to 500 ng total RNA; TCR beta cDNA was made from it with a constant-region primer. Libraries for TCR beta were built through three nested multiplex PCR rounds, which together made up a slightly modified ARM-PCR procedure. Amplification in the first two PCR rounds was performed using TRBV1-TRBV30 forward primers and a C-beta reverse primer for roughly 9 cycles each. TCRdb called the multiplex PCR reads again in MiXCR, with one record for every CDR3 protein. This table holds about 210,000 distinct CDR3 sequences, around 60% found once. Alongside blood RNA obtained from unsorted whole blood, germline DNA was also extracted. Sequences were obtained from peripheral blood. All receptors derive from a woman aged 55-75 years with primary liver carcinoma and hepatitis B virus infection.

This clonotype turned up a few times. The chain has TRBV5-5 and TRBJ2-2; 13 positions match TRBD2. Germline assignment: CDR1 SGHKS and CDR2 YYEKEE (reference sequence). CDR3 size: 15 residues. With 6 bases clipped from V and 7 bases from J, the junction kept 6 bases outside the gene matches. The CDR3, as DNA: TGTGCCAGCAATACCGGGACTAGCGGGAACGGGGAGCTGTTTTTT. Translation gives CASNTGTSGNGELFF.

Comment on this clonotype: No conserved phenylalanine or tryptophan ends this CDR3, so it is likely a read error. The chain employs TRBV6-1 and TRBJ1-1; D gene unclear. This CDR3 spans 11 amino acids. Trimming took 6 bases from V and 11 from J, leaving 13 bases between them. CDR1 and CDR2 (germline): MNHNS, SASEGT. In DNA form, the CDR3 reads TGTGCCAGCAGCCCAGTCAGCAGGGCTTTCTTA. Its translation: CASSPVSRAFL.